The 11 T cell receptor beta chains below all came from one sample that was sequenced in a study of memory CD8 T cells in hepatitis C reinfection. The time point is: late/post reinfection, 12 to 24 weeks after detection. Sorted cells were sequenced directly ex vivo without any in vitro expansion. The method was immunoSEQ multiplex PCR; TCRdb's version includes in-frame clones alone and lacks a portion of them. The profile shows a few hundred clones, 72% of them singletons. Sequencing used HCV tetramer-positive CD8+ T cells sorted from blood. The receptor set was obtained from a man aged 18 to 29 with hepatitis C virus infection.

The sample holds a few counts of this clone. V gene TRBV14 combines with J gene TRBJ1-2; TRBD1 agrees at 9 bases. Germline V gene data show CDR1 as SGHDN and CDR2 as FVKESK. This CDR3 has 14 residues. Unmatched junction bases numbered 5, after V lost 5 bases and J lost 4 bases. The CDR3 nucleotides are TGTGCCAGCAGCGACGGGACAGGGCCCTATGGCTACACCTTC. This gives the protein CASSDGTGPYGYTF. Combining the CDR3 with reference TRBV14 and TRBJ1-2 gives the whole variable domain EAGVTQFPSHSVIEKGQTVTLRCDPISGHDNLYWYRRVMGKEIKFLLHFVKESKQDESGMPNNRFLAERTGGTYSTLKVQPAELEDSGVYFCASSDGTGPYGYTFGSGTRLTVV.

This clone was observed a few times. This chain uses TRBV6-5 with TRBJ2-2; no clear D gene. CDR3 length equals 12 residues. V was trimmed by 7 bases and J by 3 bases, leaving 6 bases between them. Per germline, CDR1 MNHEY and CDR2 SVGAGI. CDR3 sequence (DNA): TGTGCCAGCAACTCACACACCGGGGAGCTGTTTTTT. This codes for CASNSHTGELFF.

For the CDR3, the DNA is TGTGCCAGCAGTGTCGGACAGTCTAATGAAAAACTGTTTTTT. Its translation is CASSVGQSNEKLFF. This chain uses TRBV2 with TRBJ1-4, with D possibly matching TRBD1 (6 bases). CDR1 and CDR2 (germline): SNHLY, FYNNEI. The V gene lost 4 bases and the J gene lost 3 bases, with 9 bases spanning the gap. The CDR3 is made up of 14 amino acids.

A remark on this clone: A junction boundary mismatches the germline segment, possibly from a read error. The rearrangement links TRBV15 to TRBJ2-1, with TRBD1 identical over 7 bases. Per germline, CDR1 LNHNV and CDR2 YYDKDF (reference sequence). The CDR3 extends over 18 amino acids. The CDR3 loop reads CAASRDTTGDPYYNEQFF. Here the CDR3 DNA reads TGTGCCGCCAGCAGAGATACCACAGGGGACCCTTACTACAATGAGCAGTTCTTC.

As to this clone: The junction departs from the called germline gene at one end, perhaps through a read error. Additional DNA sequences in this sample encode the identical CDR3. The gene calls are TRBV4-3 and TRBJ1-1, with 10 nucleotides matching TRBD1. The germline CDR1 and CDR2 sequences are LGHNA and YSLEER. The CDR3 sequence is 18 residues long. The CDR3 DNA follows: TGCGCCAGCAGCCAAAATGCAGGGACAGGGGACGGATTCACTGAGGCTTTCTTT. It yields the protein CASSQNAGTGDGFTEAFF.

Concerning this clone: Germline and junction disagree at one end, which may indicate a read error. The chain uses TRBV6-1 and TRBJ2-7, with D possibly matching TRBD1 (5 bases). Germline V CDR1 and CDR2: MNHNS, SASEGT. This CDR3 has 16 amino acids. The CDR3 bases are TGTGCCAGCAGTGATCTAACCGACAGACTCTCCTACGAGCAGCACTTC. Translated: CASSDLTDRLSYEQHF.

V usage is TRBV29-1 and J usage is TRBJ2-1; 7 nucleotides match TRBD1. The CDR3 has 17 residues. The germline V gene has CDR1 SQVTM and CDR2 ANQGSEA. V lost 6 bases and J lost 4; bases outside the gene matches: 18. The CDR3, as DNA: TGCAGCGTAGCCGACCGGACAGGAGACCCCCGATACAATGAGCAGTTCTTC. Translating it yields CSVADRTGDPRYNEQFF.

By share of the sample, this clone is hyperexpanded (1% or more). Other DNA sequences within the sample encode an identical CDR3. V is TRBV2 and J is TRBJ1-4, with TRBD1 as a possible D gene (6 bases). This CDR3 has 14 residues. Germline CDR1 is SNHLY and CDR2 is FYNNEI. Trimming took 5 bases from V and 2 from J, leaving 9 bases between them. The chain's CDR3 is CASSQGQTNEKLFF. CDR3 nucleotide sequence: TGTGCCAGCAGTCAGGGGCAGACTAATGAAAAACTGTTTTTT.

The chain links TRBV27 to TRBJ1-2; 8 nucleotides match TRBD1. Per germline, CDR1 MNHEY and CDR2 SMNVEV (reference sequence). The V and J ends lost 5 bases and 8 bases, in that order; junction bases with no gene match: 7. The length of the CDR3 is 13 residues. CDR3 sequence (DNA): TGTGCCAGCAGTAGCGGGACAGGCCCGGGCTACACCTTC. Its protein product is CASSSGTGPGYTF.

The V gene is TRBV4-1, the J gene TRBJ2-3, with 7 nucleotides matching TRBD2. CDR3 length equals 19 residues. Unmatched junction bases numbered 20, after V lost 2 bases and J lost 6 bases. CDR1 MGHRA and CDR2 YSYEKL come from the germline V gene. The CDR3 region is CASSQRAGSGSPNLDTQYF. CDR3 DNA: TGCGCCAGCAGCCAACGGGCGGGTAGCGGGTCTCCGAATCTCGATACGCAGTATTTT.

This chain joins TRBV4-2 and TRBJ1-4; D unclear. The V and J ends lost 0 bases and 8 bases respectively, with 4 bases between them. This CDR3 has 12 residues. From germline, CDR1 is LGHNA and CDR2 YNFKEQ. CDR3 protein: CASSQDREKLFF. CDR3 nucleotides: TGTGCCAGCAGCCAAGATCGGGAAAAACTGTTTTTT.